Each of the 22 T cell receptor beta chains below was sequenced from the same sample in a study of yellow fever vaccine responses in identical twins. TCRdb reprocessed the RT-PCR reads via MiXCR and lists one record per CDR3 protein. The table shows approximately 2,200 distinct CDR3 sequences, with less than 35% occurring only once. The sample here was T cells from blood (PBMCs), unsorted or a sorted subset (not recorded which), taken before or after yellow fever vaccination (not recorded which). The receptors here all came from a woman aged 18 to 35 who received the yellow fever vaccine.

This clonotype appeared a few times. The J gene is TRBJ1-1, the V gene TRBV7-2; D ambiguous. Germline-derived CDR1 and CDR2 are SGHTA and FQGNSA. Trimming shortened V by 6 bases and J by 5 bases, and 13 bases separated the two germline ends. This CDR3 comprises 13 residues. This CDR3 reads CASSALKMTEAFF. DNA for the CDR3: TGTGCCAGCAGTGCTCTCAAGATGACTGAAGCTTTCTTT.

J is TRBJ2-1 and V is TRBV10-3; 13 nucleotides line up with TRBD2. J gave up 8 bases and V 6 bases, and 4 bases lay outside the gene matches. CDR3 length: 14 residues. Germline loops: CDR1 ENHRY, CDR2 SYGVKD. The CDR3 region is CAISEGLAGYEQFF. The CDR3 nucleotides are TGTGCCATCAGCGAGGGACTAGCGGGATATGAGCAGTTCTTC.

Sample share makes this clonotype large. The CDR3, as DNA: TGTGCCAGCAGCCACGGACTAGCGGGAGACTCCTACAATGAGCAGTTCTTC. Translated: CASSHGLAGDSYNEQFF. The chain joins TRBV7-6 to TRBJ2-1; TRBD2 agrees at 13 bases. This CDR3 contains 17 residues. CDR1 and CDR2 (germline): SGHVS, FNYEAQ. The V gene end was trimmed by 5 bases and the J gene end by 0 bases; junction bases not matched to a gene: 4.

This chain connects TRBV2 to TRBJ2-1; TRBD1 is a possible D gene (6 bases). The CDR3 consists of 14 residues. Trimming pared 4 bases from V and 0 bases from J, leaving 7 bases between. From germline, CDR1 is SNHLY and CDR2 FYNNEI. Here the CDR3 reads CASSGQDSYNEQFF. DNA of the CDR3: TGTGCCAGCAGTGGACAGGACTCCTACAATGAGCAGTTCTTC.

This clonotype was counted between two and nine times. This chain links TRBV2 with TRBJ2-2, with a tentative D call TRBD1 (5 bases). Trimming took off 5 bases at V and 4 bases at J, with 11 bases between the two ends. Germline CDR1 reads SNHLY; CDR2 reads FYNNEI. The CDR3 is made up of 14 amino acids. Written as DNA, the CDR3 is TGTGCCAGCAGTCCCGACAGAGGCACCGGGGAGCTGTTTTTT. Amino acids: CASSPDRGTGELFF.

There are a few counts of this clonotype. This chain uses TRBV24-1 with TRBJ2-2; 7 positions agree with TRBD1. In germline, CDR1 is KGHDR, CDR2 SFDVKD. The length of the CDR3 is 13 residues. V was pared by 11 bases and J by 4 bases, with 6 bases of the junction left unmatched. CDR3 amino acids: CASRDRATGELFF. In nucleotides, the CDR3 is TGTGCCAGCAGAGACAGGGCCACCGGGGAGCTGTTTTTT.

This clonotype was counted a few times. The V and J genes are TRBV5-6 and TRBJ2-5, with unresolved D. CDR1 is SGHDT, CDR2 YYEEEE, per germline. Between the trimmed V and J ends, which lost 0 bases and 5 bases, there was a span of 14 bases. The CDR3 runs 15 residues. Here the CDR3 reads CASSLGSLNGETQYF. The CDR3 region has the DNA TGTGCCAGCAGCTTGGGTTCCTTAAATGGGGAGACCCAGTACTTC.

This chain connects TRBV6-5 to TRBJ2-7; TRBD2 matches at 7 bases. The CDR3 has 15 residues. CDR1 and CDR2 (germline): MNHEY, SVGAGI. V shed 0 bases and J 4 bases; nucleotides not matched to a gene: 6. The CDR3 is CASSYSREAVYEQYF. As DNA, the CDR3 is TGTGCCAGCAGTTACTCACGGGAGGCGGTGTACGAGCAGTACTTC.

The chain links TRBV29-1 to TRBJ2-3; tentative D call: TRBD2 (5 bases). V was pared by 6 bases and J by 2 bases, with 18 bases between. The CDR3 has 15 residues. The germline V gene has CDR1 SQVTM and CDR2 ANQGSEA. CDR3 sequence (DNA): TGCAGCGTCCACGTTCGCAGCGGAGACACAGATACGCAGTATTTT. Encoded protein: CSVHVRSGDTDTQYF.

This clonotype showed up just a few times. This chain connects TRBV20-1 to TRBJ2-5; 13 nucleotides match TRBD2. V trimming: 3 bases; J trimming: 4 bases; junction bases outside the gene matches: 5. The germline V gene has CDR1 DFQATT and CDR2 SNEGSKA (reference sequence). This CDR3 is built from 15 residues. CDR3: CSASTSGRAVETQYF. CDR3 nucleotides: TGCAGTGCTAGCACTAGCGGGAGGGCCGTAGAGACCCAGTACTTC.

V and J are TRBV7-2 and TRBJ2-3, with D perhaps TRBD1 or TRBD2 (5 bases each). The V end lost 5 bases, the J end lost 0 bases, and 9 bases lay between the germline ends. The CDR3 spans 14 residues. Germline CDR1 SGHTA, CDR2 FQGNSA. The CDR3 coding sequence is TGTGCCAGCAGCGAGGGACGGAGCACAGATACGCAGTATTTT. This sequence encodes CASSEGRSTDTQYF.

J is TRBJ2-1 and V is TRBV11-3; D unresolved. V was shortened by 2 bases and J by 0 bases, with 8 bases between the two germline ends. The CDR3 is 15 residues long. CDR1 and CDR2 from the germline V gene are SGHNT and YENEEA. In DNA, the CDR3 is TGTGCCAGCAGCTTATCTGGCAGCTCCTACAATGAGCAGTTCTTC. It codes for CASSLSGSSYNEQFF.

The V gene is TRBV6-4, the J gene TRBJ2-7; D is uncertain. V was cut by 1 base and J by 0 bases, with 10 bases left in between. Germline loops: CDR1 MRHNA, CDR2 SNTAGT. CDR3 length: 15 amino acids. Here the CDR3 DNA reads TGTGCCAGCAGTGACTTTAGTTGCGTCTCCTACGAGCAGTACTTC. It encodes CASSDFSCVSYEQYF.

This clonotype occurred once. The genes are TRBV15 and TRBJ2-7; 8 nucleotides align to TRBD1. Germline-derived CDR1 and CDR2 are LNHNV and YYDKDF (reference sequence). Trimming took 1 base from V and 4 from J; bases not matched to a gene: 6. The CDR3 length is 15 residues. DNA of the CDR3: TGTGCCACCAGCAGAGCCGGGACAGGAGTTTACGAGCAGTACTTC. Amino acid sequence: CATSRAGTGVYEQYF.

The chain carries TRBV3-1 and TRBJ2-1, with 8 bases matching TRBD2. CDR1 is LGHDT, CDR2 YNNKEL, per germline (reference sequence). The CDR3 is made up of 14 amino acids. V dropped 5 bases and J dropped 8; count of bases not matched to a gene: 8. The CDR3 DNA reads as TGTGCCAGCAGCAGGCGGGGGGCTCGTGATGAGCAGTTCTTC. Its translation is CASSRRGARDEQFF.

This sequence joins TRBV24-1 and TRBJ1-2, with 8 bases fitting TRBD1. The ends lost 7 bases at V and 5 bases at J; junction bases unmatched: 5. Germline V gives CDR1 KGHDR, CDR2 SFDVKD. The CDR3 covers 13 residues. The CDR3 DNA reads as TGTGCCACCAGCTCAGGGGGCAGTTATGGCTACACCTTC. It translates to CATSSGGSYGYTF.

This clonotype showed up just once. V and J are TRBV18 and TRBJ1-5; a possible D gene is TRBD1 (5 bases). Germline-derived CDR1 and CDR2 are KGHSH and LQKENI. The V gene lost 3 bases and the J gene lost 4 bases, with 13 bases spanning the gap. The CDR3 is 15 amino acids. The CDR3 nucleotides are TGTGCCAGCTCACCGGAGATCGGGGGGAATCAGCCCCAGCATTTT. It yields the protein CASSPEIGGNQPQHF.

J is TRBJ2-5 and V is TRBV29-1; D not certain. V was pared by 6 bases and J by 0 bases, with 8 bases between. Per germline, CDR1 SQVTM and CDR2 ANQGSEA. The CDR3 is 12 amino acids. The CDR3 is CSVAGYQETQYF. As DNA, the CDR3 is TGCAGCGTGGCAGGTTACCAAGAGACCCAGTACTTC.

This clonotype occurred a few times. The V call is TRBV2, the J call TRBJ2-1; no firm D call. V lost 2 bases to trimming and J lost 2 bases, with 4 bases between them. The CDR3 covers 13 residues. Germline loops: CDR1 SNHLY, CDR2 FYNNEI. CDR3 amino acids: CASSENTYNEQFF. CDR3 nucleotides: TGTGCCAGCAGTGAAAATACCTACAATGAGCAGTTCTTC.

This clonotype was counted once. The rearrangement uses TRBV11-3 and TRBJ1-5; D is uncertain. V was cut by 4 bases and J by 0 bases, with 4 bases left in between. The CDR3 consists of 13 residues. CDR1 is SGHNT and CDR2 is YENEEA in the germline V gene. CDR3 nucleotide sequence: TGTGCCAGCAGCTCGTATAGCAATCAGCCCCAGCATTTT. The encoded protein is CASSSYSNQPQHF.

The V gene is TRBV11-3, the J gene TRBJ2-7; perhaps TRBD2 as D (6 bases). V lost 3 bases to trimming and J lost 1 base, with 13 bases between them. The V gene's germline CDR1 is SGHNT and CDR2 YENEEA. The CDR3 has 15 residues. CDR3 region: CASSFQGTPSYEQYF. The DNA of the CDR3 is TGTGCCAGCAGCTTCCAAGGGACTCCTTCCTACGAGCAGTACTTC.

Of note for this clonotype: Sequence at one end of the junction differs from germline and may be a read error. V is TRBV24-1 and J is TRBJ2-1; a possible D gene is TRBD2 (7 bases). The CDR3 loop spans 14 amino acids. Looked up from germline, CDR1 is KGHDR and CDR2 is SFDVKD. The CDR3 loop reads CAISVAGASDEQFF. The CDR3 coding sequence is TGTGCCATCAGTGTGGCGGGGGCGAGCGATGAGCAGTTCTTC.